A single sample gave rise to the 21 T cell receptor beta chains below, sequenced in a study of blood T cell repertoires in COVID-19. The method was immunoSEQ multiplex PCR; TCRdb's version includes in-frame clones alone and lacks a portion of them. The repertoire holds 250,000 to 350,000 clones, with under 90% as singletons. The sample was peripheral blood. All receptors come from a woman aged 40 to 50 who had recovered from COVID-19.

The V gene is TRBV19, the J gene TRBJ2-7; D unresolved. The CDR3 totals 13 residues. V was clipped by 3 bases and J by 6 bases, with 12 bases between them. Germline assignment: CDR1 LNHDA and CDR2 SQIVND (reference sequence). As DNA, the CDR3 is TGTGCCAGTAGTATCGTGTCAGGTGGCGAGCAGTACTTC. Protein sequence: CASSIVSGGEQYF. Looking up the rest from reference TRBV19 and TRBJ2-7 gives the full variable domain: DGGITQSPKYLFRKEGQNVTLSCEQNLNHDAMYWYRQDPGQGLRLIYYSQIVNDFQKGDIAEGYSVSREKKESFPLTVTSAQKNPTAFYLCASSIVSGGEQYFGPGTRLTVT.

This rearrangement joins TRBV2 to TRBJ2-3; 7 bases align to TRBD2. CDR1 is SNHLY, CDR2 FYNNEI, per germline. V dropped 6 bases and J dropped 2; count of bases not matched to a gene: 2. The CDR3 is made up of 13 amino acids. The CDR3 region is CASRGTTTDTQYF. The CDR3 DNA sequence: TGTGCCAGCAGAGGGACTACCACAGATACGCAGTATTTT.

The chain uses TRBV9 and TRBJ1-1; 7 nucleotides align to TRBD1. Germline CDR1 reads SGDLS; CDR2 reads YYNGEE. The CDR3 covers 14 residues. V was pared by 2 bases and J by 1 base, with 2 bases of the junction left unmatched. This chain's CDR3 is CASSVGTENTEAFF. CDR3 DNA: TGTGCCAGCAGCGTTGGGACAGAGAACACTGAAGCTTTCTTT.

The chain is built from TRBV19 and TRBJ2-7; 9 bases match TRBD1. Trimming removed 8 bases from V and 2 bases from J; junction bases left unmatched: 7. The V gene's germline CDR1 is LNHDA and CDR2 SQIVND (reference sequence). The CDR3 totals 14 residues. The CDR3 reads CASGPGQGTYEQYF. The CDR3 nucleotides read TGTGCCAGTGGTCCGGGACAGGGCACCTACGAGCAGTACTTC.

V and J are TRBV5-1 and TRBJ2-1; 9 bases line up with TRBD1. This CDR3 comprises 15 residues. V lost 0 bases to trimming and J lost 5 bases; unmatched junction nucleotides: 3. Per germline, CDR1 SGHRS and CDR2 YFSETQ. The CDR3 sequence is CASSLGDREHNEQFF. The CDR3 DNA follows: TGCGCCAGCAGCTTGGGGGACAGGGAACACAATGAGCAGTTCTTC. The full variable domain, in which reference TRBV5-1 and TRBJ2-1 provide the parts outside the CDR3, is KAGVTQTPRYLIKTRGQQVTLSCSPISGHRSVSWYQQTPGQGLQFLFEYFSETQRNKGNFPGRFSGRQFSNSRSEMNVSTLELGDSALYLCASSLGDREHNEQFFGPGTRLTVL.

The genes are TRBV4-2 and TRBJ2-3, with a weak D call TRBD2 (6 bases). The CDR3 loop spans 15 amino acids. V lost 1 base, J lost 6 bases, and 14 bases lay in between. The germline V gene has CDR1 LGHNA and CDR2 YNFKEQ. This CDR3 reads CASSQGVLAGDTQYF. The DNA of the CDR3 is TGTGCCAGCAGCCAAGGAGTACTAGCTGGGGATACGCAGTATTTT.

The sample holds one count of this clone. The chain recombines TRBV5-4 with TRBJ2-7, with 8 nucleotides matching TRBD1. CDR3 length: 14 residues. The ends lost 4 bases at V and 3 bases at J; junction bases unmatched: 6. Germline lookup yields CDR1 SGHNT and CDR2 YYREEE (reference sequence). The CDR3 sequence is CASSVDRGDYEQYF. The CDR3 nucleotides are TGTGCCAGCAGCGTAGACAGGGGTGACTACGAGCAGTACTTC.

V and J are TRBV30 and TRBJ2-7; the D gene is possibly TRBD1 (6 bases). CDR1 and CDR2 from the germline V gene are GTSNPN and SVGIG (reference sequence). Trimming pared 0 bases from V and 0 bases from J, leaving 12 bases between. CDR3 length: 15 residues. This CDR3 is CAWSVWQGHSYEQYF. The CDR3 nucleotides are TGTGCCTGGAGTGTGTGGCAGGGACACTCCTACGAGCAGTACTTC.

This chain uses TRBV3-1 (or the pseudogene TRBV3-2) with TRBJ2-7; TRBD1 is a possible D gene (6 bases). V lost 1 base, J lost 7 bases, and 14 bases lay in between. This CDR3 is 14 amino acids long. Germline-derived CDR1 and CDR2 are LGHDT and YNNKEL (reference sequence). The CDR3: CASSQVPGVGEQYF. The DNA for the CDR3 is TGTGCCAGCAGCCAAGTCCCAGGGGTGGGAGAGCAGTACTTC.

The chain carries TRBV30 and TRBJ2-5; perhaps TRBD2 as D (6 bases). Trimming pared 2 bases from V and 5 bases from J, leaving 12 bases between. This CDR3 has 13 residues. The germline gives CDR1 GTSNPN, CDR2 SVGIG (reference sequence). The CDR3, as DNA: TGTGCCTGGAGTTTCGGAGGGCTGGAGACCCAGTACTTC. Translated, it gives CAWSFGGLETQYF. The variable domain in full, completed from reference TRBV30 and TRBJ2-5, reads SQTIHQWPATLVQPVGSPLSLECTVEGTSNPNLYWYRQAAGRGLQLLFYSVGIGQISSEVPQNLSASRPQDRQFILSSKKLLLSDSGFYLCAWSFGGLETQYFGPGTRLLVL.

This chain joins TRBV30 and TRBJ2-3, with 11 positions matching TRBD2. V was pared by 1 base and J by 0 bases, with 6 bases of the junction left unmatched. The CDR3 is made up of 17 amino acids. Germline V gene sequence: CDR1 GTSNPN, CDR2 SVGIG (reference sequence). CDR3 coding DNA: TGTGCCTGGAGTGGGTCCAGGACTAGCGGGAGCACAGATACGCAGTATTTT. It translates to CAWSGSRTSGSTDTQYF.

The V and J genes are TRBV3-1 (or the pseudogene TRBV3-2) and TRBJ1-1, with 11 bases matching TRBD1. Germline V gene sequence: CDR1 LGHDT, CDR2 YNNKEL (reference sequence). The J segment lost 1 base and the V segment lost 4 bases, leaving 2 bases of the junction unmatched. This CDR3 spans 15 amino acids. CDR3: CASSRTGGGNTEAFF. The CDR3 bases are TGTGCCAGCAGCCGGACAGGGGGCGGGAACACTGAAGCTTTCTTT.

The genes are TRBV28 and TRBJ2-1, with no clear D. The CDR3 totals 16 residues. Germline loops: CDR1 MDHEN, CDR2 SYDVKM. Trimming cost V 7 bases and J 0 bases, with 16 bases left between them. The CDR3 DNA is TGTGCCAGCATGAGGTTCTCCATTAGCTCCTACAATGAGCAGTTCTTC. Translating it yields CASMRFSISSYNEQFF.

The genes are TRBV12-1 and TRBJ1-6; whether TRBD1, the table's D call, matches the DNA was not checked. TRBV12-1 is marked as a pseudogene. The CDR3 runs to 15 residues. DNA of the CDR3: TGTGCCAGCAGCTTGGCCGGGACAGGGAGTTCACCCCTCCACTTT. It specifies CASSLAGTGSSPLHF.

The chain recombines TRBV10-1 with TRBJ2-4, with 13 bases lining up with TRBD2. With 1 base clipped from V and 6 bases from J, the junction kept 12 bases outside the gene matches. The CDR3 extends over 19 amino acids. Germline CDR1 and CDR2: WNHNN and SYGVQD (reference sequence). CDR3 coding DNA: TGCGCCAGCAGTGAGTATCCGGGACTAGCGGGATCCCAGGGAAACATTCAGTACTTC. Translation: CASSEYPGLAGSQGNIQYF.

This sequence joins TRBV28 and TRBJ2-7; D perhaps matches TRBD1 (7 bases). The V end was cut by 7 bases, the J end by 0 bases, with 13 bases between. CDR3 length: 14 residues. Germline V gene data show CDR1 as MDHEN and CDR2 as SYDVKM. The CDR3 here is CASTLRGVSYEQYF. CDR3 DNA sequence: TGTGCCAGCACCCTCAGGGGGGTCTCCTACGAGCAGTACTTC.

The chain joins TRBV4-1 to TRBJ2-1, with TRBD2 matching over 11 bases. Germline CDR1 MGHRA, CDR2 YSYEKL. The CDR3 is 17 residues long. The J segment lost 8 bases and the V segment lost 4 bases, leaving 13 bases of the junction unmatched. In DNA, the CDR3 is TGCGCCAGCAGCCTGACCCCGACTAGCGGGAATTTGGATGAGCAGTTCTTC. This translates into CASSLTPTSGNLDEQFF.

V is TRBV7-2 and J is TRBJ1-1, with a tentative D call TRBD1 (5 bases). CDR1 and CDR2 (germline): SGHTA, FQGNSA. CDR3 length equals 15 residues. Trimming shortened V by 3 bases and J by 6 bases, and 17 bases separated the two germline ends. The CDR3 is CASSFRSAGPSEAFF. The CDR3 coding sequence is TGTGCCAGCAGCTTCCGGTCGGCAGGGCCATCTGAAGCTTTCTTT.

This sequence joins TRBV7-3 and TRBJ2-1; TRBD2 matches at 9 bases. V trimming: 1 base; J trimming: 4 bases; junction bases outside the gene matches: 5. Germline CDR1 and CDR2: SGHTA and FQGTGA. The CDR3 has 16 amino acids. In DNA form, the CDR3 reads TGTGCCAGCAGCTTAAATGGCGCGGGAGGGTACAATGAGCAGTTCTTC. Residues: CASSLNGAGGYNEQFF.

The table lists this clone with a count of one. V is TRBV28 and J is TRBJ2-3; the D gene is possibly TRBD2 (5 bases). In germline, CDR1 is MDHEN, CDR2 SYDVKM. This CDR3 has 15 residues. Deletions cut 6 bases from V and 1 base from J, with 14 bases between. In nucleotides, the CDR3 is TGTGCCAGCAGGGACTGGTCAGCGGGCACAGATACGCAGTATTTT. It translates to CASRDWSAGTDTQYF.

The CDR3 sequence: CASSFDLREGRETQYF. The CDR3 region has the DNA TGTGCCAGCAGCTTTGATTTGCGGGAGGGCCGTGAGACCCAGTACTTC. The chain is built from TRBV13 and TRBJ2-5; 9 bases line up with TRBD2. CDR1 PRHDT and CDR2 FYEKMQ come from the germline V gene (reference sequence). The CDR3 runs to 16 residues. V shed 3 bases, J shed 5 bases, and the junction held 10 bases outside the gene matches.